What follows are 9 T cell receptor beta chains derived from one specimen sequenced in a study of regulatory T cells in long-lasting Graves disease. The TCR beta library used iRepertoire HTBI primers with Arm-PCR amplification of CDR3. TCRdb reprocessed the multiplex PCR reads with MiXCR, giving one entry per CDR3 protein. The sample lists 350,000 to 400,000 distinct CDR3 sequences, about 14% occurring once. The sample's time point: newly diagnosed GD, antithyroid drugs for less than 3 months. Researchers made the TCR library from RNA that was extracted from PBMCs. Here the sequenced sample was peripheral blood mononuclear cells (PBMCs), taken at new diagnosis, from a patient treated with antithyroid drugs. The origin of the receptors is a female donor with Graves disease.

The chain uses TRBV27 and TRBJ2-3; 7 bases align to TRBD2. The assigned J gene may be wrong: the sequence end matches TRBJ2-5 better. This CDR3 has 14 amino acids. Germline V CDR1 and CDR2: MNHEY, SMNVEV (reference sequence). The CDR3 sequence is CASSLDRGLKTQYF. The CDR3 nucleotides are TGTGCCAGCAGTTTAGACCGGGGACTAAAGACCCAGTACTTC.

The CDR3 nucleotides read TGTGCCAGCAGCCCATTCCCTGGCTACACCTTC. Amino acids: CASSPFPGYTF. The V call is TRBV7-2, the J call TRBJ1-2, with D hard to call. Trimming stripped 5 bases from V and 7 bases from J, with 8 bases between. CDR3 size: 11 residues. Germline V gene data show CDR1 as SGHTA and CDR2 as FQGNSA.

This clonotype was counted ten times or more. The CDR3 nucleotides are TGTGCCAGCAGTTTACAACTAGCGGGAGGACCGAACACCGGGGAGCTGTTTTTT. Amino acid sequence: CASSLQLAGGPNTGELFF. The chain is built from TRBV12-3 or TRBV12-4 and TRBJ2-2, with TRBD2 matching 12 bases. The CDR3 loop spans 18 amino acids. Losses at the gene ends were 2 bases for V and 0 bases for J; bases not matched to a gene: 4.

This clonotype was observed many times. This chain uses TRBV30 with TRBJ1-2, with D tentatively TRBD1 (6 bases). The CDR3 is made up of 14 amino acids. V lost 3 bases and J lost 4, with 15 bases in between. Germline V lookup: CDR1 GTSNPN, CDR2 SVGIG (reference sequence). As DNA, the CDR3 is TGTGCCTGGAGGTTACAGGGAACTTTCTATGGCTACACCTTC. Amino acids: CAWRLQGTFYGYTF.

Notes on this clonotype: A clone one base away is much larger, so this may be a read error. The chain joins TRBV19 to TRBJ2-2, with 8 positions matching TRBD1. Germline V gives CDR1 LNHDA, CDR2 SQIVND (reference sequence). The CDR3 runs to 14 residues. V shed 10 bases and J 5 bases; nucleotides not matched to a gene: 9. The DNA for the CDR3 is TGTGCCATAAAGAGGCGACAGGGGACCGGGGAGCTGTTTTTT. It codes for CAIKRRQGTGELFF.

This clonotype showed up many times. V is TRBV14 and J is TRBJ2-7, with D maybe TRBD1 (6 bases). V was cut by 1 base and J by 4 bases, with 20 bases left in between. The germline V gene has CDR1 SGHDN and CDR2 FVKESK. This CDR3 region has 17 residues. The CDR3 DNA is TGTGCCAGCAGCCAAGGCCCCCCGGCCAGGGGCTCGTACGAGCAGTACTTC. This codes for CASSQGPPARGSYEQYF. The variable domain in full, with the rest retrieved from reference TRBV14 and TRBJ2-7, is EAGVTQFPSHSVIEKGQTVTLRCDPISGHDNLYWYRRVMGKEIKFLLHFVKESKQDESGMPNNRFLAERTGGTYSTLKVQPAELEDSGVYFCASSQGPPARGSYEQYFGPGTRLTVT.

This clonotype was detected ten times or more. J is TRBJ2-7 and V is TRBV5-1, with a weak D call TRBD2 (6 bases). The CDR3 has 14 residues. Trimming shortened V by 4 bases and J by 0 bases, and 11 bases separated the two germline ends. CDR1 and CDR2 (germline): SGHRS, YFSETQ. Written as DNA, the CDR3 is TGCGCCAGCAGCCCGGGGGACGGCTCCTACGAGCAGTACTTC. Protein sequence: CASSPGDGSYEQYF.

This clonotype was counted many times. Because the CDR3's place on the DNA is in doubt, the DNA is left out and the CDR3 is given as listed by TCRdb. CDR3: CASSSSHEKLFF. The chain has TRBV2 and TRBJ1-4. CDR1 and CDR2 (germline): SNHLY, FYNNEI. The CDR3 spans 12 amino acids, including both terminal residues.

This clonotype was recorded at least ten times. The CDR3 DNA reads as TGTGCCAGCAGCTGGGACAGGGACAATGAAAAACTGTTTTTT. Translation gives CASSWDRDNEKLFF. This rearrangement joins TRBV3-1 to TRBJ1-4, with 9 bases fitting TRBD1. This CDR3 region has 14 residues. V shed 5 bases, J shed 5 bases, and the junction held 3 bases outside the gene matches. CDR1 and CDR2 (germline): LGHDT, YNNKEL (reference sequence).